Below are 26 T cell receptor beta chains sequenced from a single sample in a study of blood T cell repertoires in COVID-19. Profiled with immunoSEQ multiplex PCR; TCRdb holds only in-frame clones, not every one. The sample shows 150,000 or so clones, over 75% of them seen only once. The sequencing input was peripheral blood. The receptors come from a man aged 18 to 30 with COVID-19, enrolled during active disease.

CDR3 bases: TGTGCCAGCAGTTTATACGAGCGGAGTGATTACGAGCAGTACTTC. Translation gives CASSLYERSDYEQYF. The rearrangement uses TRBV27 and TRBJ2-7; TRBD2 might be the D (5 bases). From germline, CDR1 is MNHEY and CDR2 SMNVEV (reference sequence). Trimming cost V 1 base and J 4 bases, with 14 bases left between them. This CDR3 is 15 amino acids long.

The rearrangement joins TRBV27 to TRBJ2-3, with TRBD1 as a possible D gene (6 bases). Between the trimmed V and J ends, which lost 6 bases and 0 bases, there was a span of 22 bases. Germline CDR1 and CDR2: MNHEY and SMNVEV (reference sequence). The CDR3 totals 18 residues. DNA of the CDR3: TGTGCCAGCAGCCTCTCCTCCAGGGGCCGCAAAAGCACAGATACGCAGTATTTT. Residues: CASSLSSRGRKSTDTQYF.

This rearrangement joins TRBV20-1 to TRBJ2-5, with 10 nucleotides matching TRBD1. The V segment lost 3 bases and the J segment 3 bases; nucleotides outside the gene matches: 7. In germline, CDR1 is DFQATT, CDR2 SNEGSKA (reference sequence). The CDR3 has 15 amino acids. DNA for the CDR3: TGCAGTGCTAGTGGAACCGGGACAGGGGAAGAGACCCAGTACTTC. Residues: CSASGTGTGEETQYF.

V is TRBV5-1 and J is TRBJ2-7; D is undetermined. CDR1 is SGHRS and CDR2 is YFSETQ in the germline V gene. V was trimmed by 1 base and J by 2 bases, leaving 13 bases between them. This CDR3 is built from 15 residues. The CDR3 DNA reads as TGCGCCAGCAGCTTGTATCTAGAAAGGACCTACGAGCAGTACTTC. It codes for CASSLYLERTYEQYF.

The gene calls are TRBV6-1 and TRBJ2-7; 9 bases are shared with TRBD2. CDR1 is MNHNS and CDR2 is SASEGT in the germline V gene. The CDR3 totals 16 residues. V gave up 3 bases and J gave up 3 bases; unmatched junction bases: 9. The CDR3 loop reads CASSDIAGVRYYEQYF. CDR3 bases: TGTGCCAGCAGTGACATAGCGGGAGTTCGATACTACGAGCAGTACTTC.

The chain links TRBV30 to TRBJ2-7; no clear D. Germline V gives CDR1 GTSNPN, CDR2 SVGIG (reference sequence). The V end was cut by 0 bases, the J end by 6 bases, with 15 bases between. This CDR3 spans 14 amino acids. CDR3 protein: CAWSVEPRPSEQYF. The CDR3 DNA reads as TGTGCCTGGAGTGTAGAGCCGAGGCCAAGCGAGCAGTACTTC.

The chain combines TRBV28 with TRBJ1-1; D uncertain. This CDR3 contains 14 residues. The germline gives CDR1 MDHEN, CDR2 SYDVKM. The germline V and J ends were trimmed by 5 bases and 4 bases, with 14 bases remaining between them. In DNA, the CDR3 is TGTGCCAGCAGTCCCCCCCCCGAGGGCACTGAAGCTTTCTTT. Its protein is CASSPPPEGTEAFF.

The chain is built from TRBV5-5 and TRBJ2-3; D call uncertain. The V gene's germline CDR1 is SGHKS and CDR2 YYEKEE (reference sequence). The CDR3 covers 13 residues. Trimming took 0 bases from V and 5 from J, leaving 7 bases between them. In DNA form, the CDR3 reads TGTGCCAGCAGCTTGGGGGCCTTAGATACGCAGTATTTT. It specifies CASSLGALDTQYF.

The chain carries TRBV29-1 and TRBJ2-7; perhaps TRBD2 as D (5 bases). V gave up 4 bases and J gave up 7 bases, with 11 bases separating them. CDR3 length: 11 amino acids. The V gene's germline CDR1 is SQVTM and CDR2 ANQGSEA. DNA of the CDR3: TGCAGCGTTGTAGACCCGGGAGAGCAGTACTTC. Translated: CSVVDPGEQYF.

J is TRBJ2-2 and V is TRBV6-6, with D maybe TRBD2 (6 bases). In germline, CDR1 is MNHNY, CDR2 SVGAGI (reference sequence). The V and J ends lost 0 bases and 4 bases respectively, with 9 bases between them. This CDR3 has 15 amino acids. CDR3 nucleotide sequence: TGTGCCAGCAGTTACTCTGCGGGGCGCACCGGGGAGCTGTTTTTT. This translates into CASSYSAGRTGELFF.

The V gene is TRBV9, the J gene TRBJ2-1; 7 nucleotides match TRBD2. Trimming took 6 bases from V and 10 from J; bases not matched to a gene: 16. Germline CDR1 SGDLS, CDR2 YYNGEE. The CDR3 spans 15 residues. The CDR3 bases are TGTGCCAGCACGGACTCCGGAGGAGGGAGGGACGAGCAGTTCTTC. As protein: CASTDSGGGRDEQFF.

This clone was seen a single time. The rearrangement uses TRBV13 and TRBJ2-7; D call uncertain. V was clipped by 5 bases and J by 6 bases, with 11 bases between them. The germline V gene has CDR1 PRHDT and CDR2 FYEKMQ (reference sequence). This CDR3 contains 12 residues. The CDR3 loop reads CASSGQNTEQYF. The CDR3 nucleotides are TGTGCCAGCAGCGGTCAGAATACCGAGCAGTACTTC.

Written as DNA, the CDR3 is TGTATCACTGGACACCCAGAATCCTACGAGCAGTACTTC. Its protein product is CITGHPESYEQYF. V usage is TRBV27 and J usage is TRBJ2-7; D possibly corresponds to TRBD1 (5 bases). The germline V gene has CDR1 MNHEY and CDR2 SMNVEV (reference sequence). The CDR3 has 13 amino acids.

J is TRBJ2-2 and V is TRBV7-6; 9 bases agree with TRBD1. The CDR3 has 15 amino acids. Germline assignment: CDR1 SGHVS and CDR2 FNYEAQ. The junction had 6 bases not matched to a gene; V was cut back by 5 bases and J by 5 bases. DNA of the CDR3: TGTGCCAGCAGCCCGCGGACAGGGGCTACCGGGGAGCTGTTTTTT. This gives the protein CASSPRTGATGELFF.

The chain carries TRBV9 and TRBJ2-1; 9 nucleotides match TRBD2. Germline CDR1 reads SGDLS; CDR2 reads YYNGEE. J lost 10 bases, V lost 4 bases, and 9 bases had no gene match. The CDR3 covers 14 residues. The CDR3 sequence is CASSPWTSAEEQFF. The DNA for the CDR3 is TGTGCCAGCAGCCCGTGGACTAGCGCGGAGGAGCAGTTCTTC.

The rearrangement links TRBV28 to TRBJ2-7, with D unresolved. The CDR3 contains 12 residues. Germline V CDR1 and CDR2: MDHEN, SYDVKM. Trimming took 6 bases from V and 0 from J, leaving 6 bases between them. As DNA, the CDR3 is TGTGCCAGCAGCGGTGGCTCCTACGAGCAGTACTTC. The encoded protein is CASSGGSYEQYF.

The V gene is TRBV28, the J gene TRBJ1-3; D is undetermined. Germline V CDR1 and CDR2: MDHEN, SYDVKM. This CDR3 has 14 amino acids. Trimming shortened V by 4 bases and J by 1 base, and 8 bases separated the two germline ends. CDR3 in DNA: TGTGCCAGCAGTTCCGCGTGGTCTGGAAACACCATATATTTT. Amino acids: CASSSAWSGNTIYF.

The chain combines TRBV28 with TRBJ2-3; D may be TRBD2 (6 bases). Looked up from germline, CDR1 is MDHEN and CDR2 is SYDVKM. The CDR3 contains 14 residues. Trimming left V 5 bases short and J 3 bases short, with 12 bases between. The CDR3 DNA sequence: TGTGCCAGCAGTCGCCTTGCGGGGACAGATACGCAGTATTTT. It encodes CASSRLAGTDTQYF.

This sequence joins TRBV6-5 and TRBJ2-3; 7 bases fit TRBD2. The CDR3 loop spans 15 amino acids. Germline trimming cut 7 bases from V and 5 bases from J; bases unmatched to any gene: 12. In germline, CDR1 is MNHEY, CDR2 SVGAGI. The DNA for the CDR3 is TGTGCCAGCACTGGGCCCGCGGGAGATTTAGATACGCAGTATTTT. Its protein product is CASTGPAGDLDTQYF.

J is TRBJ1-5 and V is TRBV7-2; the D is unclear. From germline, CDR1 is SGHTA and CDR2 FQGNSA. The germline V and J ends were trimmed by 1 base and 5 bases, with 9 bases remaining between them. The CDR3 has 14 residues. CDR3 in amino acids: CASSLGLADQPQHF. The CDR3 DNA reads TGTGCCAGCAGCTTAGGATTAGCAGATCAGCCCCAGCATTTT. Combining the CDR3 with reference TRBV7-2 and TRBJ1-5 gives the whole variable domain GAGVSQSPSNKVTEKGKDVELRCDPISGHTALYWYRQSLGQGLEFLIYFQGNSAPDKSGLPSDRFSAERTGGSVSTLTIQRTQQEDSAVYLCASSLGLADQPQHFGDGTRLSIL.

The chain couples TRBV5-1 to TRBJ1-1; D is perhaps TRBD1 (6 bases). V lost 1 base to trimming and J lost 1 base, with 20 bases between them. Germline V gives CDR1 SGHRS, CDR2 YFSETQ. CDR3 size: 18 residues. CDR3 bases: TGCGCCAGCAGCTTGTTCCCCTCAGGGGCTTTAGCGAACACTGAAGCTTTCTTT. Translation gives CASSLFPSGALANTEAFF.

This chain joins TRBV6-5 and TRBJ2-7; TRBD2 might be the D (5 bases). From germline, CDR1 is MNHEY and CDR2 SVGAGI. The germline V and J ends were trimmed by 8 bases and 2 bases, with 13 bases remaining between them. The CDR3 contains 13 residues. The CDR3 DNA reads as TGTGCCAGCTCCGAGAGGGCCACCTACGAGCAGTACTTC. Protein: CASSERATYEQYF.

This clone was seen just once. The J gene is TRBJ2-1, the V gene TRBV25-1; 10 positions match TRBD2. V lost 6 bases and J lost 3; bases outside the gene matches: 8. Per the germline V gene, CDR1 is MGHDK and CDR2 is SYGVNS. This CDR3 is 16 amino acids long. CDR3 region: CASSTPTSGIYNEQFF. CDR3 DNA: TGTGCCAGCAGCACTCCTACTAGCGGGATCTACAATGAGCAGTTCTTC.

V usage is TRBV6-5 and J usage is TRBJ2-7; 11 nucleotides line up with TRBD1. Germline CDR1 reads MNHEY; CDR2 reads SVGAGI. J gave up 2 bases and V 8 bases, and 2 bases lay outside the gene matches. The CDR3 is made up of 13 amino acids. CDR3 protein: CASGDRGTYEQYF. CDR3 nucleotides: TGTGCCAGCGGGGACAGGGGGACCTACGAGCAGTACTTC.

The rearrangement uses TRBV10-3 and TRBJ2-1, with 7 bases identical to TRBD2. This CDR3 region has 15 residues. Trimming at V came to 0 bases and at J to 8 bases, leaving 7 bases not matched to a gene. The V gene's germline CDR1 is ENHRY and CDR2 SYGVKD. In nucleotides, the CDR3 is TGTGCCATCAGTGAGTCGGGGGAGCGGGGAGATGAGCAGTTCTTC. Its translation is CAISESGERGDEQFF.

The V gene is TRBV27, the J gene TRBJ1-2; the match to TRBD1 covers 8 bases. V lost 3 bases and J lost 6; bases outside the gene matches: 9. Germline V gives CDR1 MNHEY, CDR2 SMNVEV (reference sequence). The CDR3 has 15 residues. The CDR3 loop is CASSFGGQGRDGYTF. The CDR3 DNA follows: TGTGCCAGCAGTTTTGGCGGACAGGGAAGGGATGGCTACACCTTC.